This T cell receptor beta chain was found in a study of blood T cell repertoires in COVID-19. Germline lookup yields CDR1 SGHAT and CDR2 FQNNGV. V lost 0 bases to trimming and J lost 2 bases; unmatched junction nucleotides: 11. The CDR3 loop spans 19 amino acids. Profiling relied on immunoSEQ multiplex PCR, and the TCRdb table lists in-frame clones only, not all of them. The sample lists some 250,000 clones; more than 75% were seen once. This clone was seen just once. Material: peripheral blood. This TCR was sampled from a woman in her thirties or forties who had recovered from COVID-19. V and J are TRBV11-2 and TRBJ2-3, with 10 bases matching TRBD2. Written as DNA, the CDR3 is TGTGCCAGCAGCTTAGAGGGGTTCCTAGCGGGAGCCCCCACAGATACGCAGTATTTT. This gives the protein CASSLEGFLAGAPTDTQYF.